The rows below give T cell receptor beta chains drawn from one sample of a study of T cell changes during pregnancy in multiple sclerosis. The table came from immunoSEQ multiplex PCR; TCRdb's copy has only in-frame clones and leaves some out. The repertoire holds tens of thousands of clones, with about 91% as singletons. The sample in question was CD4+ T cells from peripheral blood mononuclear cells, obtained in the first trimester of pregnancy. These receptors originate from a female donor with multiple sclerosis, enrolled in a pregnancy study. Each CDR3 is given with its conserved first and last residue. The order of the fields is D gene, clone size, J gene, V gene, CDR3 DNA, CDR3 protein. D genes are given only for firm matches. Only some rows state a clone size, as once, few, many or a class for expanded clones.

TRBD2 - TRBJ2-3 TRBV5-6 TGTGCCAGCAGCTTAGCGGGAGAGGCTAGCACAGATACGCAGTATTTT CASSLAGEASTDTQYF
- - TRBJ1-6 TRBV6-1 TGTGCCAGCAGCCACCAGGGTTATAATTCACCCCTCCACTTT CASSHQGYNSPLHF
TRBD1 - TRBJ1-2 TRBV19 TGTGCCAGTAGTCCCGACAGGGCTACCTACTATGGCTACACCTTC CASSPDRATYYGYTF
TRBD1 few TRBJ2-7 TRBV18 TGTGCCAGCTCCATGATACTACAGGGGCCCTTAGGGGAGCAGTACTTC CASSMILQGPLGEQYF
TRBD1 - TRBJ1-1 TRBV29-1 TGCAGCGTTGGGGGACAGGGGACTGAAGCTTTCTTT CSVGGQGTEAFF
- - TRBJ2-6 TRBV6-6 TGTGCCAGCAGTGATCAGGGCTCTGGGGCCAACGTCCTGACTTTC CASSDQGSGANVLTF
- - TRBJ1-5 TRBV7-2 TGTGCCAGCAGCTTAGACTACAATCAGCCCCAGCATTTT CASSLDYNQPQHF
- - TRBJ2-6 TRBV19 TGTGCCAGTAGTGGGTGGGGGCTGGGGGCCAACGTCCTGACTTTC CASSGWGLGANVLTF
TRBD1 - TRBJ1-2 TRBV4-1 TGCGCCAGCAGCCAAACAGGGGGCGGCGGCTATGGCTACACCTTC CASSQTGGGGYGYTF
- - TRBJ1-2 TRBV7-9 TGTGCCAGCAGCGCGGACAGTTTCTGCTACACCTTC CASSADSFCYTF
TRBD2 - TRBJ2-5 TRBV12-5 TGTGCTAGTGGTCCGAAGCCCGGGACTAGCGGGAGGGCCCGTTGGGGGACCCAGTACTTC CASGPKPGTSGRARWGTQYF
TRBD1 - TRBJ1-4 TRBV28 TGTGCCAGCAGATTACAGGGGAGGGGTGAAAAACTGTTTTTT CASRLQGRGEKLFF
- - TRBJ2-1 TRBV6-1 TGTGCCAGCAGTGAAGCGGAGGACGGAAGACTTACCTACAATGAGCAGTTCTTC CASSEAEDGRLTYNEQFF
TRBD1 - TRBJ1-4 TRBV19 TGTGCCAGTAGTACGAAAACAGGGGGCGAAAAACTGTTTTTT CASSTKTGGEKLFF
TRBD2 - TRBJ2-1 TRBV10-1 TGCGCCAGCCAACTAGCGGGAGCGTCTGAGCAGTTCTTC CASQLAGASEQFF
- - TRBJ2-5 TRBV7-2 TGTGCCAGCACCTGGGGGGGACAGGCAGAAGAGACCCAGTACTTC CASTWGGQAEETQYF
TRBD1 - TRBJ2-1 TRBV4-1 TGCGCCAGCAGCACCCGGGACAGGGAAATCAATGAGCAGTTCTTC CASSTRDREINEQFF
- - TRBJ2-7 TRBV7-6 TGTGCCAGCAGCCCCTACCGAGACAGGTCCTACGAGCAGTACTTC CASSPYRDRSYEQYF
TRBD2 - TRBJ2-5 TRBV12-5 TGTGCTAGTGGTTTGGCCCGCTCGGGACTAGCGGTCCAAGAGACCCAGTACTTC CASGLARSGLAVQETQYF
- - TRBJ1-4 TRBV4-2 TGTGCCAGCAGCCAAACTCTTAACAGGGAGAATGAAAAACTGTTTTTT CASSQTLNRENEKLFF
- - TRBJ2-5 TRBV18 TGTGCCAGCTCACCACGAGGACAGTACCAAGAGACCCAGTACTTC CASSPRGQYQETQYF
TRBD1 - TRBJ2-5 TRBV4-1 TGCGCCAGCAGCCAAGGACAGGGGGCGCGGGTAAGGGAGACCCAGTACTTC CASSQGQGARVRETQYF
- once TRBJ1-2 TRBV14 TGTGCCAGCAGCCAAGACTGGGCCACCAGCTATGGCTACACCTTC CASSQDWATSYGYTF
- - TRBJ2-7 TRBV7-2 TGTGCCAGCAGCTTAGGCAGCTACGAGCAGTACTTC CASSLGSYEQYF
- - TRBJ1-5 TRBV2 TGTGCCAGCAGTGAAGCGGGGGCAGGGTTACAGCCCCAGCATTTT CASSEAGAGLQPQHF
TRBD2 - TRBJ2-3 TRBV30 TGTGCCTGGATCGTCGCGGGAGGAGGGGATACGCAGTATTTT CAWIVAGGGDTQYF
TRBD2 - TRBJ2-7 TRBV7-9 TGTGCCAGCAGGACTAGCGGGAGTGCCTACGAGCAGTACTTC CASRTSGSAYEQYF
TRBD2 - TRBJ2-7 TRBV14 TGTGCCAGCAGCCAAGATATGTCGGGAGGCTACGAGCAGTACTTC CASSQDMSGGYEQYF
TRBD1 - TRBJ2-7 TRBV7-6 TGTGCCAGCAGCTCGCGTAGTCTGGGACAGGGGGCAGGTCACGAGCAGTACTTC CASSSRSLGQGAGHEQYF
TRBD1 - TRBJ2-1 TRBV4-1 TGCGCCAGCAGCCAAACGGGACAGGGGGCTTCTGCGCGGTTCTTC CASSQTGQGASARFF
- - TRBJ2-5 TRBV7-2 TGTGCCAGCAGCTTAGTAGATTGGGAGACCCAGTACTTC CASSLVDWETQYF
TRBD1 - TRBJ2-4 TRBV19 TGTGCCAGTAGTACACAGACAGGGGAGGCCATTCAGTACTTC CASSTQTGEAIQYF
TRBD1 few TRBJ1-2 TRBV28 TGTGCCAGCAGACCAGACAGGGCCGGTGGCTACACCTTC CASRPDRAGGYTF
- medium-sized TRBJ2-7 TRBV25-1 TGTGCCAGCAGTGGCACTAGGTCCTACGAGCAGTACTTC CASSGTRSYEQYF
- - TRBJ1-1 TRBV2 TGTGCCAGCAGTGTGGCAGAAAAGAACACTGAAGCTTTCTTT CASSVAEKNTEAFF
- - TRBJ2-3 TRBV5-1 TGCGCCAGCAGCTTGGGTCTCAGCACAGATACGCAGTATTTT CASSLGLSTDTQYF
- - TRBJ1-4 TRBV30 TGTGCCTGGAGTGTAAGGGCAGGGACTAATGAAAAACTGTTTTTT CAWSVRAGTNEKLFF
- - TRBJ2-3 TRBV2 TGTGCCAGCAAGAGGGACACAGATACGCAGTATTTT CASKRDTDTQYF
TRBD2 - TRBJ2-3 TRBV7-3 TGTGCCAGCAACTCGGGGACTAGGGGAGATACGCAGTATTTT CASNSGTRGDTQYF
- - TRBJ2-7 TRBV11-3 TGTGCCAGCAGCCGGACAGTGGGAGAGCAGTACTTC CASSRTVGEQYF
- - TRBJ1-1 TRBV29-1 TGCAGCATCAATTTTGACAGGAACACTGAAGCTTTCTTT CSINFDRNTEAFF
TRBD2 - TRBJ2-7 TRBV5-5 TGTGCCAGCAGCTACCTAGCGGGGGTTGACTACGAGCAGTACTTC CASSYLAGVDYEQYF
- - TRBJ1-2 TRBV6-6 TGTGCCAGCAGTTACGGGGGGGTCGGGGGCTACACCTTC CASSYGGVGGYTF
- - TRBJ1-3 TRBV5-1 TGCGCCAGCAGCTTGGGGGAGGTTAACTCTGGAAACACCATATATTTT CASSLGEVNSGNTIYF
- - TRBJ2-3 TRBV5-1 TGCGCCAGCAGCACCAACGGGATGGGCACAGATACGCAGTATTTT CASSTNGMGTDTQYF
- - TRBJ2-7 TRBV9 TGTGCCAGCAGCGTAGGTCCAGGGGCGGACGAGCAGTACTTC CASSVGPGADEQYF
TRBD2 - TRBJ2-1 TRBV5-6 TGTGCCAGCAGCTTGCTTAGCGGGAGGCGACGAGGTGAGCAGTTCTTC CASSLLSGRRRGEQFF
TRBD1 - TRBJ1-4 TRBV19 TGTGCCAGTAGTTTCGGACAGGGCACTTCTAATGAAAAACTGTTTTTT CASSFGQGTSNEKLFF
TRBD1 - TRBJ1-5 TRBV2 TGTGCCAGCAGGGAACTACAGGGGGTCGGGCAGCCCCAGCATTTT CASRELQGVGQPQHF
- - TRBJ2-3 TRBV5-1 TGCGCCAGCAGCTTACTAGGCTATGGCACAGATACGCAGTATTTT CASSLLGYGTDTQYF
TRBD1 - TRBJ1-2 TRBV4-1 TGCGCCAGCAGCCAAGTCTATTGGGGGGACAGTGCGGGCTACACCTTC CASSQVYWGDSAGYTF
- - TRBJ1-5 TRBV9 TGTGCCAGCAGCGCGGGGGGGGGCAGGGATCAGCCCCAGCATTTT CASSAGGGRDQPQHF
- - TRBJ1-1 TRBV7-8 TGTGCCAGCAGTACGAGCGGAAACATGAACACTGAAGCTTTCTTT CASSTSGNMNTEAFF
TRBD2 - TRBJ2-5 TRBV7-3 TGTGCCAGCAGCTCTGGACTAGTAGAGACCCAGTACTTC CASSSGLVETQYF
TRBD1 - TRBJ2-1 TRBV4-2 TGTGCCAGCAGCCAAGATTCTGGACAGGGGGCCTTGAGGGAGCAGTTCTTC CASSQDSGQGALREQFF
- - TRBJ1-3 TRBV21-1 TGTGCCAGCAGCAAAGTTGTCAGGGGGCGATTATGGTCCTCTGGAAACACCATATATTTT CASSKVVRGRLWSSGNTIYF
- - TRBJ2-7 TRBV7-3 TGTGCCAGCAGCCAAGCGGTAGCTTCCTCGGACGAGCAGTACTTC CASSQAVASSDEQYF
- - TRBJ2-7 TRBV5-6 TGTGCCAGCAGCCTGAGATTGAGAGCGTTTGATTCCTACGAGCAGTACTTC CASSLRLRAFDSYEQYF
TRBD2 - TRBJ2-2 TRBV9 TGTGCCAGCAGCGTAGCCGGGGGACTAGCGCTCAACACCGGGGAGCTGTTTTTT CASSVAGGLALNTGELFF
TRBD2 - TRBJ2-3 TRBV5-4 TGTGCCAGCAGCGAAGGGACTAGCCGAGGAGGTACGCAGTATTTT CASSEGTSRGGTQYF